This is a list of T cell receptor beta chains from one sample in a study of Tregs in tolerant kidney transplant recipients. Using immunoSEQ multiplex PCR, the repertoire was profiled, and TCRdb retains in-frame clones only, with some absent. The table includes 95,000 or so clones, under 95% detected once. Sequencing used CD4+ T cells from blood (PBMCs), obtained 12 months after the transplant. The receptors were gathered from a human patient who received a combined kidney and bone marrow transplant. Some T cells may originate from the graft donor. Each CDR3 is given with its conserved first and last residue. Fields, in order: J gene, D gene, clone size, V gene, CDR3 DNA, CDR3 protein. A D gene is named only where the DNA matches it firmly. Some rows mark clone size as missing; the rest say once, few, many or name a class of expanded clone.

>TRBJ1-5|TRBD1|once|TRBV7-8
TGTGCCAGCAGCTTGGGACAGGGATATAATCCTAGCAATCAGCCCCAGCATTTT
CASSLGQGYNPSNQPQHF
>TRBJ2-3|-|-|TRBV28
TGTGCCAGCGGGAGAGGGTCGACAGATACGCAGTATTTT
CASGRGSTDTQYF
>TRBJ1-1|-|-|TRBV9
TGTGCCAGCAGCGTAGAAGGGCGGGGCGGCACTGAAGCTTTCTTT
CASSVEGRGGTEAFF
>TRBJ2-3|TRBD2|-|TRBV19
TGTGCCAGTAGTACCGGGACTAGGAGGGGGGATACGCAGTATTTT
CASSTGTRRGDTQYF
>TRBJ2-5|TRBD1|-|TRBV27
TGTGCCAGCAGTGCCCACCGGGACAGGGGAGAGACCCAGTACTTC
CASSAHRDRGETQYF
>TRBJ2-7|-|-|TRBV7-2
TGTGCCAGCAGCTTAGTAGGGGGAAGCTACGAGCAGTACTTC
CASSLVGGSYEQYF
>TRBJ2-3|-|-|TRBV5-1
TGCGCCAGCAGCTTGGTACGGGACACAGATACGCAGTATTTT
CASSLVRDTDTQYF
>TRBJ1-3|TRBD1|-|TRBV5-1
TGCGCCAGCAGCTTGGGGACAGGTCGTTTTGGAAACACCATATATTTT
CASSLGTGRFGNTIYF
>TRBJ2-7|TRBD1|-|TRBV2
TGTGCCAAGACCGGGACAGGGGTTAACGAGCAGTACTTC
CAKTGTGVNEQYF
>TRBJ1-2|-|-|TRBV6-6
TGTGCCAGCAGTGCACAGGGCTCCTATGGCTACACCTTC
CASSAQGSYGYTF
>TRBJ2-1|TRBD1|-|TRBV7-7
TGTGCCAGCAGCTCAGACAGGGATTCTGAGCAGTTCTTC
CASSSDRDSEQFF
>TRBJ2-1|TRBD2|-|TRBV27
TGTGCCAGCAGTTTAAGACTAGCGGGGGGGTTCTCCTACAATGAGCAGTTCTTC
CASSLRLAGGFSYNEQFF
>TRBJ1-2|-|-|TRBV29-1
TGCAGCGTCCACGTCAGGCAGGGCTATGGCTACACCTTC
CSVHVRQGYGYTF
>TRBJ1-1|TRBD1|-|TRBV19
TGTGCCAGTAGAGACATCCAGTGGACAGGGGGGAAAGCTTTCTTT
CASRDIQWTGGKAFF
>TRBJ2-1|TRBD2|once|TRBV7-9
TGTGCCAGCAGCCCCTGGGGAAGCGGGACCCCAATAAAGCAGTTCTTC
CASSPWGSGTPIKQFF
>TRBJ2-7|TRBD1|-|TRBV27
TGTGCCAGCAGTTTAGGCCACAGGGGGTACGAGCAGTACTTC
CASSLGHRGYEQYF
>TRBJ2-7|-|-|TRBV19
TGTGCCAGTATCGAAAACAGGGTTCCCTACGAGCAGTACTTC
CASIENRVPYEQYF
>TRBJ2-2|-|-|TRBV9
TGTGCCAGCAGCGTCGACCCAGCGGTCGGGGAGCTGTTTTTT
CASSVDPAVGELFF
>TRBJ1-5|-|few|TRBV7-2
TGTGCCAGCAGCTTGATGTCAGATAATCAGCCCCAGCATTTT
CASSLMSDNQPQHF
>TRBJ1-4|-|-|TRBV18
TGTGCCAGCTCACCAAGGGTTGCGTCAGGGCAAGAAAAACTGTTTTTT
CASSPRVASGQEKLFF
>TRBJ2-1|-|-|TRBV5-1
TGCGCCAGCAGCTTGGTAAAAAGCGGAATAGGGAATGAGCAGTTCTTC
CASSLVKSGIGNEQFF
>TRBJ1-1|-|-|TRBV4-1
TGCGCCAGCAGCGTGGGGGCGCGGACTGAAGCTTTCTTT
CASSVGARTEAFF
>TRBJ2-7|-|-|TRBV10-1
TGCGCCAGCAGAAGGGGGGGAGACGAGCAGTACTTC
CASRRGGDEQYF
>TRBJ1-2|-|-|TRBV21-1
TGTGCCAGAGCATTTGGCGGGGGCGGATGCTATGGCTACACCTTT
CARAFGGGGCYGYTF
>TRBJ1-5|TRBD1|-|TRBV4-2
TGTGCCAGCAGCCAAGAAACACAGGGGGGGCACAATTTTTATCCCCAGCATTTT
CASSQETQGGHNFYPQHF
>TRBJ1-2|-|-|TRBV29-1
TGCAGCGTTGAAGCTCGCCAGTCCGGCTACACCTTC
CSVEARQSGYTF
>TRBJ2-3|-|-|TRBV7-3
TGTGCCAGCAGCGGGACTAGCACAGATACGCAGTATTTT
CASSGTSTDTQYF
>TRBJ2-5|TRBD2|-|TRBV10-3
TGTGCCATCGGACTAGCGGGGTTAGAGACCCAGTACTTC
CAIGLAGLETQYF
>TRBJ1-4|-|-|TRBV19
TGTGCCAGTAGTCCCGGGATAAGGGATGAAAAACTGTTTTTT
CASSPGIRDEKLFF
>TRBJ1-5|-|-|TRBV6-4
TGTGCCAGCAGTGACCGGGCAGGGCCGAGGCCCCAGCATTTT
CASSDRAGPRPQHF
>TRBJ1-2|TRBD1|-|TRBV27
TGTGCCAGCAGTCGACAGGGACCGCTGAACGGCTACACCTTC
CASSRQGPLNGYTF
>TRBJ2-3|-|once|TRBV21-1
TGTGCCAGCAGCAAACGTCCCGGGACAGCGGGCACAGATACGCAGTATTTT
CASSKRPGTAGTDTQYF
>TRBJ2-7|TRBD2|-|TRBV6-5
TGTGCCAGCAGTCGGAGCGGGGGGCGCTACGAGCAGTACTTC
CASSRSGGRYEQYF
>TRBJ2-7|-|-|TRBV19
TGTGCCAGTAGTATTCTCCTAGGTCCCTACGAGCAGTACTTC
CASSILLGPYEQYF
>TRBJ2-1|-|-|TRBV9
TGTGCCAGCAGCGTACTTTCAGGGTGGTCCTACAATGAGCAGTTCTTC
CASSVLSGWSYNEQFF
>TRBJ2-7|TRBD1|-|TRBV5-4
TGTGCCAGCAGTCACCGGGACAGTTACGAGCAGTACTTC
CASSHRDSYEQYF
>TRBJ2-3|-|-|TRBV27
TGTGCCAGCAGTCCCCTTCTAGCGCAAGTTGGGGATACGCAGTATTTT
CASSPLLAQVGDTQYF
>TRBJ2-7|TRBD1|-|TRBV18
TGTGCCAGCTCACCACGGACAGGGGGCGAGTACGAGCAGTACTTC
CASSPRTGGEYEQYF
>TRBJ1-5|-|-|TRBV5-5
TGTGCCAGCAGCCGGGACATCTTGCAGCCCCAGCATTTT
CASSRDILQPQHF
>TRBJ2-6|TRBD2|-|TRBV28
TGTGCCAGCAGCCTAGCGGGACTTGGGGCCAACGTCCTGACTTTC
CASSLAGLGANVLTF
>TRBJ2-1|TRBD2|-|TRBV7-3
TGTGCCAGCAGCCCGACCGGGACTAGCGGTGAGCAGTTCTTC
CASSPTGTSGEQFF
>TRBJ1-1|-|-|TRBV4-2
TGTGCCAGCAGCCAAGATTGGGTCGCCGAGTGGGCCACTGAAGCTTTCTTT
CASSQDWVAEWATEAFF
>TRBJ2-5|-|once|TRBV10-1
TGCGCCGTAGGAATAGCGTACCAAGAGACCCAGTACTTC
CAVGIAYQETQYF
>TRBJ1-5|TRBD1|-|TRBV11-2
TGTGCCAGCAGCCCAGCCGGACAGGGAAATCAGCCCCAGCATTTT
CASSPAGQGNQPQHF
>TRBJ2-5|TRBD1|-|TRBV18
TGTGCCAGCTCACAGGGACAGGGGATAGAGACCCAGTACTTC
CASSQGQGIETQYF
>TRBJ2-1|TRBD2|-|TRBV19
TGTGCCAGTAGTCTCAATAGCGGGGGGGCCTCTGGGGTCAATGAGCAGTTCTTC
CASSLNSGGASGVNEQFF
>TRBJ1-3|-|few|TRBV19
TGTGCCAGTAGGCCGGCGGGGGTCGCTGGAAACACCATATATTTT
CASRPAGVAGNTIYF
>TRBJ1-1|TRBD1|-|TRBV4-3
TGCGCCAGCAGCCCATTACACCACTATCAGGGGGGTACTGAAGCTTTCTTT
CASSPLHHYQGGTEAFF
>TRBJ2-7|TRBD1|-|TRBV9
TGTGCCAGCAGCGTAGATCCTGGGACAGCCGAGCAGTACTTC
CASSVDPGTAEQYF